The 3 T cell receptor beta chains reported below all come from one sample, sequenced in a study of T cell responses to AZD1222 COVID-19 vaccine. Some clones are missing from TCRdb's copy, which holds only in-frame ones; the method was immunoSEQ multiplex PCR. This repertoire shows more than 95,000 clones, 89% found once; its top ten account for about 1.4%. The starting material was peripheral blood, obtained on day 0 of AZD1222 vaccination. These receptors were collected from an adult in good health.

The chain is built from TRBV7-9 and TRBJ2-5; 11 nucleotides match TRBD2. V was clipped by 5 bases and J by 2 bases; unmatched bases: 4. This CDR3 is built from 15 residues. The germline V gene has CDR1 SEHNR and CDR2 FQNEAQ (reference sequence). The CDR3 nucleotides read TGTGCCAGCAGCCGCTCTAGCGGGAGGCAAGAGACCCAGTACTTC. It translates to CASSRSSGRQETQYF.

The gene calls are TRBV11-2 and TRBJ2-1; 11 nucleotides match TRBD2. Looked up from germline, CDR1 is SGHAT and CDR2 is FQNNGV. V shed 5 bases and J 4 bases; nucleotides not matched to a gene: 10. The CDR3 has 17 amino acids. CDR3 sequence (DNA): TGTGCCAGCAGCCAAGACGCTGGACTAGCGGGTTACAATGAGCAGTTCTTC. Encoded protein: CASSQDAGLAGYNEQFF.

The chain uses TRBV27 and TRBJ2-5; TRBD2 agrees at 8 bases. The CDR3 contains 16 residues. Germline V gene lookup returns CDR1 MNHEY and CDR2 SMNVEV (reference sequence). Losses at the gene ends were 4 bases for V and 5 bases for J; bases not matched to a gene: 12. The CDR3 protein is CASSSYPGGPWETQYF. CDR3 nucleotides: TGTGCCAGCAGTTCCTACCCGGGAGGGCCATGGGAGACCCAGTACTTC.